This passage covers 13 T cell receptor beta chains from one sample sequenced in a study of blood T cell repertoires in COVID-19 (dated by TCRdb to 2020 to 2022). Libraries were prepared through the immunoSEQ multiplex PCR assay. TCRdb holds this immuneACCESS table with in-frame rearrangements only. Some clones are missing; in checked studies, unresolved V genes explain under half, and the rest has no known cause. The sample data list 100,000 to 150,000 clones, and approximately 85% of these were observed just once. The ten largest clones take up 9.5% to 13% of the sample. The sequencing sample was made of peripheral blood. The receptor set was obtained from a human donor in a cohort sampled during active COVID-19.

This clone is a singleton in its sample. The chain couples TRBV5-6 to TRBJ2-7; D call uncertain. The germline CDR1 and CDR2 sequences are SGHDT and YYEEEE. The length of the CDR3 is 12 residues. Trimming pared 3 bases from V and 0 bases from J, leaving 4 bases between. In DNA form, the CDR3 reads TGTGCCAGCAGCTCCTTCTCCTACGAGCAGTACTTC. It specifies CASSSFSYEQYF. Filled out from reference TRBV5-6 and TRBJ2-7, the complete variable domain reads DAGVTQSPTHLIKTRGQQVTLRCSPKSGHDTVSWYQQALGQGPQFIFQYYEEEERQRGNFPDRFSGHQFPNYSSELNVNALLLGDSALYLCASSSFSYEQYFGPGTRLTVT.

This clone was recorded once. This sequence joins TRBV9 and TRBJ1-1; the D is unclear. Germline V gene lookup returns CDR1 SGDLS and CDR2 YYNGEE. The CDR3 runs 11 residues. Trimming stripped 3 bases from V and 6 bases from J, with 6 bases between. The CDR3, as DNA: TGTGCCAGCAGCGCCTCGGCTGAAGCTTTCTTT. Residues: CASSASAEAFF.

The J gene is TRBJ1-2, the V gene TRBV5-6; TRBD1 matches at 9 bases. From germline, CDR1 is SGHDT and CDR2 YYEEEE. The CDR3 length is 16 residues. V was clipped by 1 base and J by 5 bases; unmatched bases: 9. In nucleotides, the CDR3 is TGTGCCAGCAGCTTGACCGGGACAGGGATGTTGTATGGCTACACCTTC. Encoded protein: CASSLTGTGMLYGYTF.

V is TRBV3-1 (or the pseudogene TRBV3-2) and J is TRBJ1-2, with 7 nucleotides matching TRBD1. J lost 0 bases, V lost 0 bases, and 4 bases had no gene match. Germline CDR1 and CDR2: LGHDT and YNNKEL (reference sequence). The CDR3 loop spans 16 amino acids. CDR3 DNA: TGTGCCAGCAGCCAAGATCGAGGGGGCTCTAACTATGGCTACACCTTC. Translation gives CASSQDRGGSNYGYTF.

This clone was detected only once. The V gene is TRBV20-1, the J gene TRBJ2-5, with D unclear. V gave up 6 bases and J gave up 2 bases, with 4 bases separating them. The germline V gene has CDR1 DFQATT and CDR2 SNEGSKA (reference sequence). The CDR3 loop spans 10 amino acids. CDR3 coding DNA: TGCAGTGCGCTACAAGAGACCCAGTACTTC. Translated: CSALQETQYF.

V usage is TRBV19 and J usage is TRBJ1-1, with 9 bases matching TRBD1. CDR3 length: 15 residues. V was clipped by 5 bases and J by 2 bases; unmatched bases: 6. Germline values: CDR1 LNHDA, CDR2 SQIVND (reference sequence). In DNA, the CDR3 is TGTGCCAGTAGTGTACCGGGACAGGGAAACACTGAAGCTTTCTTT. It specifies CASSVPGQGNTEAFF.

V is TRBV6-6 and J is TRBJ2-5, with 9 positions matching TRBD1. The germline gives CDR1 MNHNY, CDR2 SVGAGI (reference sequence). This CDR3 region has 17 residues. V was pared by 5 bases and J by 4 bases, with 14 bases of the junction left unmatched. CDR3 sequence (DNA): TGTGCCAGCAGTCTCGACAGGGGGAAGGATGTTGGAGAGACCCAGTACTTC. This gives the protein CASSLDRGKDVGETQYF.

The CDR3 region is CASSGRSGANTGELFF. As DNA, the CDR3 is TGTGCCAGCAGCGGTCGGTCGGGGGCGAACACCGGGGAGCTGTTTTTT. The J gene is TRBJ2-2, the V gene TRBV9, with D tentatively TRBD2 (6 bases). V was clipped by 3 bases and J by 0 bases, with 12 bases between them. Germline CDR1 reads SGDLS; CDR2 reads YYNGEE. This CDR3 contains 16 residues. The full variable domain, with the rest looked up from reference TRBV9 and TRBJ2-2, is DSGVTQTPKHLITATGQRVTLRCSPRSGDLSVYWYQQSLDQGLQFLIQYYNGEERAKGNILERFSAQQFPDLHSELNLSSLELGDSALYFCASSGRSGANTGELFFGEGSRLTVL.

V is TRBV3-1 (or the pseudogene TRBV3-2) and J is TRBJ2-7; maybe TRBD1 (5 bases). Germline assignment: CDR1 LGHDT and CDR2 YNNKEL (reference sequence). The CDR3 covers 16 residues. The V end lost 4 bases, the J end lost 0 bases, and 16 bases lay between the germline ends. The CDR3 sequence is CASSRSGAPLSYEQYF. In nucleotides, the CDR3 is TGTGCCAGCAGCCGAAGTGGGGCCCCTCTCTCCTACGAGCAGTACTTC.

This sequence joins TRBV7-9 and TRBJ1-2; no clear D gene. Germline loops: CDR1 SEHNR, CDR2 FQNEAQ (reference sequence). Trimming removed 3 bases at V and 0 bases at J, with 8 bases between. The CDR3 consists of 14 residues. Here the CDR3 reads CASSFEATNYGYTF. The CDR3 DNA follows: TGTGCCAGCAGCTTCGAGGCTACTAACTATGGCTACACCTTC.

A few counts support this clone. V is TRBV4-1 and J is TRBJ2-7, with TRBD1 matching 7 bases. Germline loops: CDR1 MGHRA, CDR2 YSYEKL. This CDR3 is built from 16 residues. Unmatched junction bases numbered 13, after V lost 1 base and J lost 7 bases. The CDR3 is CASSQVTGPGITEQYF. The CDR3 DNA follows: TGCGCCAGCAGCCAAGTGACAGGGCCTGGGATTACGGAGCAGTACTTC.

The chain joins TRBV14 to TRBJ1-1; D perhaps matches TRBD1 (6 bases). CDR3 length: 13 amino acids. The V end was cut by 0 bases, the J end by 10 bases, with 12 bases between. The germline gives CDR1 SGHDN, CDR2 FVKESK. In DNA form, the CDR3 reads TGTGCCAGCAGCCAAGATCTCCAGGGGTTAGCTTTCTTT. It specifies CASSQDLQGLAFF.

The J gene is TRBJ2-5, the V gene TRBV5-1; 8 bases map to TRBD1. The length of the CDR3 is 13 residues. V lost 6 bases, J lost 0 bases, and 1 base stayed unmatched. Germline assignment: CDR1 SGHRS and CDR2 YFSETQ. The CDR3 DNA reads as TGCGCCAGCAAGGGACAGGACCAAGAGACCCAGTACTTC. Protein sequence: CASKGQDQETQYF.